This T cell receptor beta chain is drawn from a study of blood T cell repertoires in COVID-19. Background on the study: Material from acute and convalescent COVID-19 was sourced from the United States, Italy and Spain. From T cells, B-cell-depleted T cells, or PBMCs came the material, which was cDNA or gDNA.

This table comes from immunoSEQ multiplex PCR, and its TCRdb copy is limited to in-frame clones, with some not included. The table includes 210,000 or so clones, 89% detected once. The sequence came from a woman in her forties with acute or convalescent COVID-19. The material sequenced was peripheral blood.

As DNA, the CDR3 is TGTGCCAGTAGTATAGTACAGCCTTATAGCAATCAGCCCCAGCATTTT. Protein sequence: CASSIVQPYSNQPQHF. The rearrangement links TRBV19 to TRBJ1-5; no reliable D call. The CDR3 is 16 residues long. Trimming pared 1 base from V and 0 bases from J, leaving 10 bases between. Germline CDR1 reads LNHDA; CDR2 reads SQIVND (reference sequence).